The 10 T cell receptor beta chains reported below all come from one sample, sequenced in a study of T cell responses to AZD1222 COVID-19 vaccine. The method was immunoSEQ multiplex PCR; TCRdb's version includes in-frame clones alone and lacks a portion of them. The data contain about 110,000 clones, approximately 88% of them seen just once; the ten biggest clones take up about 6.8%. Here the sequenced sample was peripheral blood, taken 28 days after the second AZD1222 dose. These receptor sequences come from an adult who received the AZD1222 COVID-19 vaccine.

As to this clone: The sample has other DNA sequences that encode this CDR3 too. The CDR3 here is CASSYGGNQPQHF. CDR3 bases: TGTGCCAGCAGTTACGGGGGAAATCAGCCCCAGCATTTT. The chain employs TRBV6-5 and TRBJ1-5, with TRBD1 as a possible D gene (5 bases). The CDR3 covers 13 residues. Germline V gives CDR1 MNHEY, CDR2 SVGAGI. The germline V and J ends were trimmed by 2 bases and 4 bases, with 6 bases remaining between them.

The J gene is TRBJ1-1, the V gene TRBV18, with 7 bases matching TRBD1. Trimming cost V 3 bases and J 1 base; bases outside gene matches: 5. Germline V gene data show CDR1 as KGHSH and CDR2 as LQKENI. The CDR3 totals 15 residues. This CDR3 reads CASSPTQGQNTEAFF. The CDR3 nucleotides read TGTGCCAGCTCACCGACACAGGGGCAGAACACTGAAGCTTTCTTT.

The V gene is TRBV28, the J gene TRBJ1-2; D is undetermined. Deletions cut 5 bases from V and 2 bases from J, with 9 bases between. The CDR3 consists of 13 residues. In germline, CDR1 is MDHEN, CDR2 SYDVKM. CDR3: CASSVISNYGYTF. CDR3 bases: TGTGCCAGCAGTGTGATCAGCAACTATGGCTACACCTTC.

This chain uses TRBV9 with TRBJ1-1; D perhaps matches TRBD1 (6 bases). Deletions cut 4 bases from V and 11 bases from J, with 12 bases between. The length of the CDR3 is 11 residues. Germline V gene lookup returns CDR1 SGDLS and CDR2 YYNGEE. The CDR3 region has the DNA TGTGCCAGCAGCAACGACAGGCGGGCTTTCTTT. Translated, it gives CASSNDRRAFF. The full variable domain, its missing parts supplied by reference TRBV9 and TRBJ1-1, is DSGVTQTPKHLITATGQRVTLRCSPRSGDLSVYWYQQSLDQGLQFLIQYYNGEERAKGNILERFSAQQFPDLHSELNLSSLELGDSALYFCASSNDRRAFFGQGTRLTVV.

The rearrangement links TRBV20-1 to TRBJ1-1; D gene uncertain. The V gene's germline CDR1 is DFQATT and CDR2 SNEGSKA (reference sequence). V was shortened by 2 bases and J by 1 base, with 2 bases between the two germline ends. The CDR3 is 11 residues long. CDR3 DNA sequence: TGCAGTGCTAGACAGAACACTGAAGCTTTCTTT. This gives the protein CSARQNTEAFF.

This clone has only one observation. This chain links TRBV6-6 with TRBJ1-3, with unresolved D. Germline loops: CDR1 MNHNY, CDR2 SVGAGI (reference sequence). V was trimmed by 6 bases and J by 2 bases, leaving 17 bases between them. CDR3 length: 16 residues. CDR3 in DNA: TGTGCCAGCAGCCCTCAAGGAGGCCGGACTGGAAACACCATATATTTT. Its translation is CASSPQGGRTGNTIYF.

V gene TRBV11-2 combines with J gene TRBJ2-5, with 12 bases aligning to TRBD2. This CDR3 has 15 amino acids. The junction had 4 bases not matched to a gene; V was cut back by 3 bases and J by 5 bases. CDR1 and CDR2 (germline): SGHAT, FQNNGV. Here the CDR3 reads CASSFGLAGLETQYF. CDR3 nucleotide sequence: TGTGCCAGCAGCTTTGGACTAGCGGGGTTGGAGACCCAGTACTTC.

DNA of the CDR3: TGTGCCAGCAGCCCAGGACAGGGAGACGACGAAAAACTGTTTTTT. Translated: CASSPGQGDDEKLFF. The J gene is TRBJ1-4, the V gene TRBV7-9, with TRBD1 matching 8 bases. Germline-derived CDR1 and CDR2 are SEHNR and FQNEAQ (reference sequence). The CDR3 loop spans 15 amino acids. Trimming at V came to 5 bases and at J to 8 bases, leaving 10 bases not matched to a gene.

The CDR3 sequence is CASGPQLANYGYTF. CDR3 bases: TGTGCCAGCGGTCCCCAGTTAGCTAACTATGGCTACACCTTC. This chain links TRBV2 with TRBJ1-2; D unclear. Germline V gene data show CDR1 as SNHLY and CDR2 as FYNNEI. The CDR3 consists of 14 residues. V lost 8 bases to trimming and J lost 0 bases, with 13 bases between them.

The CDR3 DNA follows: TGTGCCAGCAGCTTGTTCGGGACAGGACTCTCTGGGGCCAACGTCCTGACTTTC. Its translation is CASSLFGTGLSGANVLTF. This rearrangement joins TRBV5-6 to TRBJ2-6; 8 bases match TRBD1. This CDR3 is 18 amino acids long. Germline trimming cut 1 base from V and 0 bases from J; bases unmatched to any gene: 6. In germline, CDR1 is SGHDT, CDR2 YYEEEE.